The source of this T cell receptor beta chain is a study of T-cell reconstitution after alpha-beta-depleted transplantation in children. Study-wide results and limits: Surviving recipient T cells and thymic progenitors underlay high day-60 TCRbeta diversity in some patients. Newly produced T cells mostly accounted for T-cell counts and diversity one year post-transplant. The study reportedly traced alpha-beta T cells about two months after transplant to several hundred expanded graft clones.

Construction of the TCRbeta library involved unique molecular identifiers. MiXCR, run by TCRdb on the PCR reads, gives a single entry per CDR3 protein. Of 600,000 or so distinct CDR3 sequences listed, 23% are singletons. Per the germline V gene, CDR1 is DFQATT and CDR2 is SNEGSKA (reference sequence). The CDR3 is made up of 15 amino acids. V lost 1 base to trimming and J lost 2 bases, with 11 bases between them. This clonotype was detected many times. Its target is not known. The J gene is TRBJ2-2, the V gene TRBV20-1, with D uncertain. This TCR derives from a boy in the first two years of life who had a stem cell transplant for acute myeloid leukemia, so the T cells may come from the graft donor. The sample consisted of PBMCs, mostly from graft donor cells, taken 360 days after TCRalphabeta/CD19-depleted stem cell transplant. CDR3 amino acids: CSARAGSYNTGELFF. CDR3 nucleotides: TGCAGTGCTAGAGCCGGGTCTTATAACACCGGGGAGCTGTTTTTT.